Following are 18 T cell receptor beta chains from one sample sequenced in a study of shared clonotypes between healthy human individuals. The protocol was immunoSEQ multiplex PCR, while the TCRdb copy is restricted to in-frame clones and leaves out a portion. Of around 990,000 clones listed, approximately 80% are singletons. Material for sequencing was memory CD4+ T cells from PBMCs. Subset meaning: CD45RA-negative fraction. The receptors were sampled from a man aged 18-30 years in good health. Some clones in this sample may be carry-over from other donors' samples.

This clone has a count of ten or more. V usage is TRBV7-9 and J usage is TRBJ2-5; perhaps TRBD1 as D (6 bases). Per the germline V gene, CDR1 is SEHNR and CDR2 is FQNEAQ (reference sequence). CDR3 length equals 15 residues. V lost 5 bases and J 1 base, leaving 14 bases between the germline ends. The CDR3 DNA is TGTGCCAGCAGCCCGATCGGACAGCCCCAAGAGACCCAGTACTTC. It is translated as CASSPIGQPQETQYF.

The chain carries TRBV7-9 and TRBJ1-4; D perhaps matches TRBD1 (5 bases). The V end lost 5 bases, the J end lost 8 bases, and 15 bases lay between the germline ends. This CDR3 is built from 14 residues. Germline CDR1 SEHNR, CDR2 FQNEAQ (reference sequence). For the CDR3, the DNA is TGTGCCAGCAGCCCAAGTGGGGGACGGGAAAAACTGTTTTTT. Protein product: CASSPSGGREKLFF. The full variable domain, rest sourced from reference TRBV7-9 and TRBJ1-4, is DTGVSQNPRHKITKRGQNVTFRCDPISEHNRLYWYRQTLGQGPEFLTYFQNEAQLEKSRLLSDRFSAERPKGSFSTLEIQRTEQGDSAMYLCASSPSGGREKLFFGSGTQLSVL.

J is TRBJ2-7 and V is TRBV28, with TRBD1 identical over 7 bases. The CDR3 is 14 amino acids. The germline V gene has CDR1 MDHEN and CDR2 SYDVKM. J gave up 0 bases and V 7 bases, and 6 bases lay outside the gene matches. The CDR3: CASTDRQGSYEQYF. The CDR3 DNA is TGTGCCAGCACAGATAGACAGGGCTCCTACGAGCAGTACTTC.

This CDR3 is CASSQAGGRASEQYF. The CDR3 DNA sequence: TGCGCCAGCAGCCAAGCCGGCGGGAGGGCCTCCGAGCAGTACTTC. This rearrangement joins TRBV4-1 to TRBJ2-7, with 9 nucleotides matching TRBD2. J gave up 6 bases and V 1 base, and 7 bases lay outside the gene matches. The CDR3 is made up of 15 amino acids. CDR1 is MGHRA and CDR2 is YSYEKL in the germline V gene.

The genes are TRBV10-3 and TRBJ2-7; weak D call: TRBD1 (5 bases). The CDR3 extends over 15 amino acids. CDR1 and CDR2 (germline): ENHRY, SYGVKD. The ends were cut back, 0 bases at V and 0 bases at J, with 9 bases in the middle. CDR3 sequence: CAISESMDTSYEQYF. The CDR3 region has the DNA TGTGCCATCAGTGAGTCGATGGACACCTCCTACGAGCAGTACTTC.

This clone appeared a single time. The chain has TRBV7-3 and TRBJ2-1; no definite D call. The V gene's germline CDR1 is SGHTA and CDR2 FQGTGA. This CDR3 has 16 amino acids. The V gene lost 0 bases and the J gene lost 6 bases, with 15 bases spanning the gap. The CDR3 DNA follows: TGTGCCAGCAGCTTAACAGGTGGGAACGGGCTCAATGAGCAGTTCTTC. This encodes CASSLTGGNGLNEQFF.

The V gene is TRBV28, the J gene TRBJ2-2, with 7 bases that match TRBD2. This CDR3 spans 15 amino acids. The junction had 5 bases not matched to a gene; V was cut back by 2 bases and J by 5 bases. The germline gives CDR1 MDHEN, CDR2 SYDVKM. The CDR3 protein is CASSLDSGGTGELFF. The CDR3 DNA reads as TGTGCCAGCAGTTTAGATTCCGGGGGGACCGGGGAGCTGTTTTTT.

J is TRBJ2-7 and V is TRBV7-3, with 10 bases lining up with TRBD1. The CDR3 runs 11 residues. Germline-derived CDR1 and CDR2 are SGHTA and FQGTGA. V trimming: 8 bases; J trimming: 5 bases; junction bases outside the gene matches: 0. CDR3 loop: CASGTGDEQYF. The CDR3 nucleotides are TGTGCCAGCGGGACAGGGGACGAGCAGTACTTC.

The chain links TRBV7-9 to TRBJ2-3; 10 positions match TRBD2. Per the germline V gene, CDR1 is SEHNR and CDR2 is FQNEAQ (reference sequence). V lost 3 bases, J lost 6 bases, and 6 bases stayed unmatched. The CDR3 totals 15 residues. The CDR3 bases are TGTGCCAGCAGCTTCCTAGCGGGAGTGGAGGATACGCAGTATTTT. It specifies CASSFLAGVEDTQYF. Variable domain in full (rest from reference TRBV7-9 and TRBJ2-3): DTGVSQNPRHKITKRGQNVTFRCDPISEHNRLYWYRQTLGQGPEFLTYFQNEAQLEKSRLLSDRFSAERPKGSFSTLEIQRTEQGDSAMYLCASSFLAGVEDTQYFGPGTRLTVL.

This clone was detected once. This sequence joins TRBV7-2 and TRBJ2-3; D gene uncertain. The CDR3 extends over 15 amino acids. Trimming shortened V by 5 bases and J by 0 bases, and 12 bases separated the two germline ends. Looked up from germline, CDR1 is SGHTA and CDR2 is FQGNSA. As DNA, the CDR3 is TGTGCCAGCAGCCCTATTGGGCGGAGCACAGATACGCAGTATTTT. As protein: CASSPIGRSTDTQYF.

The chain carries TRBV14 and TRBJ2-6; D uncertain. Germline CDR1 and CDR2: SGHDN and FVKESK. The CDR3 runs 14 residues. Trimming took 4 bases from V and 0 from J, leaving 4 bases between them. CDR3 sequence: CASSPSSGANVLTF. The CDR3 nucleotides read TGTGCCAGCAGCCCCAGCTCTGGGGCCAACGTCCTGACTTTC.

The chain uses TRBV19 and TRBJ2-3; 9 nucleotides line up with TRBD2. Germline lookup yields CDR1 LNHDA and CDR2 SQIVND (reference sequence). V shed 6 bases, J shed 2 bases, and the junction held 3 bases outside the gene matches. The CDR3 totals 14 residues. CDR3: CASRAGGLTDTQYF. The CDR3 DNA sequence: TGTGCCAGTAGGGCGGGGGGGCTCACAGATACGCAGTATTTT.

The chain combines TRBV11-2 with TRBJ2-7, with TRBD1 identical over 9 bases. Trimming cost V 4 bases and J 0 bases; bases outside gene matches: 7. Looked up from germline, CDR1 is SGHAT and CDR2 is FQNNGV. The CDR3 totals 16 residues. CDR3 sequence: CASSSYRGPTSYEQYF. In DNA, the CDR3 is TGTGCCAGCAGCTCCTACAGGGGGCCGACCTCCTACGAGCAGTACTTC.

CDR3 sequence (DNA): TGCGCCAGCATCTCCCGAAACACCATATATTTT. Amino acid sequence: CASISRNTIYF. The chain employs TRBV10-1 and TRBJ1-3; no reliable D call. V shed 7 bases and J shed 5 bases, with 6 bases lying between them. Germline CDR1 WNHNN, CDR2 SYGVQD (reference sequence). This CDR3 is 11 amino acids long.

The chain has TRBV30 and TRBJ2-1; D not certain. V dropped 2 bases and J dropped 6 bases, with 14 bases sitting between them. Germline CDR1 reads GTSNPN; CDR2 reads SVGIG (reference sequence). CDR3 size: 14 residues. The chain's CDR3 is CAWSKDRISNEQFF. The CDR3 nucleotides are TGTGCCTGGAGTAAGGACCGAATAAGCAATGAGCAGTTCTTC.

The sample holds one count of this clone. The chain employs TRBV25-1 and TRBJ2-2, with D possibly TRBD2 on 5 matching bases. Trimming shortened V by 2 bases and J by 2 bases, and 9 bases separated the two germline ends. The CDR3 is 15 residues long. Germline V gives CDR1 MGHDK, CDR2 SYGVNS. In nucleotides, the CDR3 is TGTGCCAGCAGTGAAACTACTAGAAACACCGGGGAGCTGTTTTTT. Protein sequence: CASSETTRNTGELFF.

The chain is built from TRBV27 and TRBJ2-7, with 8 bases lining up with TRBD1. This CDR3 spans 13 amino acids. The J segment lost 4 bases and the V segment lost 8 bases, leaving 7 bases of the junction unmatched. Looked up from germline, CDR1 is MNHEY and CDR2 is SMNVEV (reference sequence). In DNA, the CDR3 is TGTGCCAGCGCCGGGACAGGCCTATACGAGCAGTACTTC. Protein: CASAGTGLYEQYF.

The V and J genes are TRBV6-7 and TRBJ2-1; a weak D match, TRBD2 (5 bases). TRBV6-7 is identified as an open reading frame with a role that is uncertain. Trimming left V 5 bases short and J 8 bases short, with 19 bases between. This CDR3 has 15 amino acids. This CDR3 is CASSEGETQGYEQFF. The CDR3 nucleotides are TGTGCCAGCAGTGAGGGCGAAACCCAAGGGTATGAGCAGTTCTTC.